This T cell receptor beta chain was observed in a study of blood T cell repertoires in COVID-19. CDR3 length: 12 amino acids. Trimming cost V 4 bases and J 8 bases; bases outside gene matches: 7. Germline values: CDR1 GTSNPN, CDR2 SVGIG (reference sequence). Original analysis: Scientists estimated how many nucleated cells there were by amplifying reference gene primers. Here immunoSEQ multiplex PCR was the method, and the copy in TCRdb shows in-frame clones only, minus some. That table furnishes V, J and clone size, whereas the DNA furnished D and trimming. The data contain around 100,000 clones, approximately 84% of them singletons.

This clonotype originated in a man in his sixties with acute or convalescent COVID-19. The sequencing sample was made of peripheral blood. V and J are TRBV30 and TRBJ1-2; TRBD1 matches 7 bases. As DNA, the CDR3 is TGTGCCTGGAACAGGGACAGCGGCGGCTACACCTTC. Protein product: CAWNRDSGGYTF.